This paragraph reports one T cell receptor (beta chain). This record comes from a study of radiation and T cells in renal cell carcinoma. The data were produced by immunoSEQ multiplex PCR, yet TCRdb's version contains in-frame clones alone and is incomplete. The table shows 130,000 to 150,000 clones, with about 88% occurring only once. The time point was: blood 4 weeks post-SBRT, at nephrectomy. Treatment here: 15 Gy SBRT to primary tumor, nephrectomy 4 weeks later. Radiation-treated patients gave blood at baseline, week 2 and week 4. The sample here was blood, taken from a patient whose treatment included radiotherapy and nephrectomy. This clonotype originated in a woman aged 45-65 years with renal cell carcinoma.

CDR3 sequence reads: CASSTRGNTQYF. The CDR3 DNA is TGTGCCAGCAGCACCCGGGGGAATACGCAGTATTTT. This chain uses TRBV7-9 with TRBJ2-3; the D gene is possibly TRBD2 (6 bases). The V end was cut by 5 bases, the J end by 7 bases, with 10 bases between. Germline V gene data show CDR1 as SEHNR and CDR2 as FQNEAQ (reference sequence). The CDR3 has 12 residues.